This T cell receptor (beta chain) was retrieved from a study of cytomegalovirus exposure and HLA in healthy donors. 60 Vbeta and 13 Jbeta primers were used in PCR. Produced via immunoSEQ multiplex PCR; TCRdb's table is partial and in-frame only. The sample holds 160,000 or so clones, nearly 80% seen once. Comment on this clone: Its matching antigen is unknown.

Study-level findings and limits: Among TCR beta chains of equal frequency, HLA-associated ones were more clonally expanded in a later analysis. The authors enumerated around 150 TCR beta chains as linked to cytomegalovirus. HLA alleles showed associations with approximately 15,000 TCR beta sequences in a later analysis, at a 0.05 false discovery rate. Productive status was seen about 87% or about 30% of the time for most TCR beta V segments in an earlier analysis.

With 0 bases clipped from V and 5 bases from J, the junction kept 7 bases outside the gene matches. The CDR3 length is 16 residues. Germline V gene sequence: CDR1 ENHRY, CDR2 SYGVKD. Sequenced material: PBMCs. This chain connects TRBV10-3 to TRBJ2-5; 9 positions match TRBD2. This receptor was taken from a man between 40 and 49 years old in good health and CMV-seropositive. DNA for the CDR3: TGTGCCATCAGTGAGTCCTTGGGACTAGCTGAGGAGACCCAGTACTTC. Residues: CAISESLGLAEETQYF.